The 10 T cell receptor beta chains below come from one sample, sequenced in a study of human T cells and chemical hapten exposure. Time point reported: pre-sensitization, week 0. As for treatment: therapeutic diphenylcyclopropenone sensitization with weekly scalp DPC. TCRdb reanalysed the RACE reads using MiXCR and keeps one entry per CDR3 protein. The table records 60,000 to 70,000 distinct CDR3 sequences, 10% to 11% of them present only once. Sequencing was performed on whole blood, taken in connection with sensitization to the hapten diphenylcyclopropenone (DPC). The receptors here all came from a woman aged 45-65 years with alopecia areata. Some clones in this sample may be carry-over from other donors' samples.

This clonotype was found a few times. Possible read error: a much larger clone is one base away. This chain connects TRBV7-2 to TRBJ1-2; TRBD1 is a possible D gene (5 bases). CDR1 and CDR2 (germline): SGHTA, FQGNSA. V lost 2 bases and J 2 bases, leaving 6 bases between the germline ends. CDR3 length equals 13 residues. The CDR3, as DNA: TGTGCCAGCAGCTTACGGGGGAACTATGGCTACACCTTC. It translates to CASSLRGNYGYTF. The variable domain in full, completed from reference TRBV7-2 and TRBJ1-2, reads GAGVSQSPSNKVTEKGKDVELRCDPISGHTALYWYRQSLGQGLEFLIYFQGNSAPDKSGLPSDRFSAERTGGSVSTLTIQRTQQEDSAVYLCASSLRGNYGYTFGSGTRLTVV.

In this sample, this clonotype turned up many times. The chain carries TRBV9 and TRBJ1-4; D uncertain. The CDR3 sequence is 11 residues long. Germline-derived CDR1 and CDR2 are SGDLS and YYNGEE. V lost 5 bases to trimming and J lost 8 bases, with 7 bases between them. CDR3 region: CASSDNEKLFF. CDR3 DNA sequence: TGTGCCAGCAGTGATAACGAAAAACTGTTTTTT. Based on the CDR3 plus reference TRBV9 and TRBJ1-4, the full variable domain is DSGVTQTPKHLITATGQRVTLRCSPRSGDLSVYWYQQSLDQGLQFLIQYYNGEERAKGNILERFSAQQFPDLHSELNLSSLELGDSALYFCASSDNEKLFFGSGTQLSVL.

This clonotype was observed at least ten times. V gene TRBV2 combines with J gene TRBJ1-2; tentatively, D is TRBD1 (5 bases). Per the germline V gene, CDR1 is SNHLY and CDR2 is FYNNEI. The CDR3 has 16 amino acids. Trimming stripped 0 bases from V and 7 bases from J, with 18 bases between. The CDR3 coding sequence is TGTGCCAGCAGTGAAGCCCCGCGGGGGGGTTTGGTTGGCTACACCTTC. Residues: CASSEAPRGGLVGYTF.

This clonotype showed up many times. This chain connects TRBV29-1 to TRBJ2-1; no clear D gene. Germline V gene data show CDR1 as SQVTM and CDR2 as ANQGSEA. The CDR3 is made up of 12 amino acids. The CDR3 sequence: CNVGSPSNEQFF. The CDR3 region has the DNA TGCAACGTGGGTTCTCCTTCCAATGAGCAGTTCTTC.

In its sample, this clonotype was seen many times. This chain joins TRBV9 and TRBJ2-2; D gene uncertain. Germline V gives CDR1 SGDLS, CDR2 YYNGEE. The V gene lost 5 bases and the J gene lost 4 bases, with 9 bases spanning the gap. This CDR3 comprises 13 residues. CDR3 in amino acids: CASSQHGTGELFF. The CDR3 nucleotides are TGTGCCAGCAGTCAACACGGCACCGGGGAGCTGTTTTTT.

Only a few counts were recorded for this clonotype. The chain couples TRBV12-3 or TRBV12-4 to TRBJ2-7; TRBD2 agrees at 15 bases. CDR3 length: 16 amino acids. V shed 6 bases, J shed 2 bases, and the junction held 5 bases outside the gene matches. Written as DNA, the CDR3 is TGTGCCAGCAGGAGGACTAGCGGGGGGGAAACCTACGAGCAGTACTTC. Amino acid sequence: CASRRTSGGETYEQYF.

The genes are TRBV20-1 and TRBJ1-1; TRBD1 matches 7 bases. Germline CDR1 reads DFQATT; CDR2 reads SNEGSKA (reference sequence). The CDR3 contains 19 residues. The trim removed 2 bases at V and 0 bases at J, leaving 18 bases unmatched. The CDR3 protein is CSARIGTEGLRSMNTEAFF. CDR3 in DNA: TGCAGTGCTAGAATAGGGACAGAGGGCCTTCGGTCCATGAACACTGAAGCTTTCTTT.

V gene TRBV12-3 or TRBV12-4 combines with J gene TRBJ1-1; D may be TRBD1 (5 bases). With 9 bases removed from V and 1 base from J, the gap between germline ends came to 12 bases. The CDR3 runs 13 residues. CDR3 amino acids: CASQVRGNTEAFF. CDR3 nucleotide sequence: TGTGCCAGTCAAGTGAGGGGGAACACTGAAGCTTTCTTT.

The chain joins TRBV5-1 to TRBJ2-5; 8 bases map to TRBD2. The junction had 14 bases not matched to a gene; V was cut back by 1 base and J by 6 bases. Germline CDR1 is SGHRS and CDR2 is YFSETQ. The CDR3 is made up of 17 amino acids. DNA of the CDR3: TGCGCCAGCAGCTTGATCGGGGGGGATGCCAATCTGAAGACCCAGTACTTC. It translates to CASSLIGGDANLKTQYF.

This clonotype was counted only a few times. J is TRBJ2-5 and V is TRBV9; unclear D gene. Trimming removed 0 bases at V and 5 bases at J, with 11 bases between. The germline V gene encodes CDR1 SGDLS and CDR2 YYNGEE. The CDR3 sequence is 14 residues long. In DNA form, the CDR3 reads TGTGCCAGCAGCGTAGATTTCGAGAGGGAGACCCAGTACTTC. It codes for CASSVDFERETQYF.